This T cell receptor beta chain was found in a study of cytomegalovirus exposure and HLA in healthy donors. Germline V gene data show CDR1 as SGHAT and CDR2 as FQNNGV. Trimming cost V 4 bases and J 4 bases; bases outside gene matches: 8. The CDR3 spans 15 residues. Points from the study as a whole: A missense variant in DCLRE1C was later tied to TCR beta V- and J-gene trimming. By a later analysis, the bulk of CMV-associated TCR beta chains appeared HLA-restricted. TRBV6-2, TRBV6-3 and other indistinguishable V segments were excluded.

Nominally healthy donors were sampled, though unrecorded immune exposures were likely. On this clone itself: Its matching antigen is unknown.

The PCR used 60 Vbeta and 13 Jbeta primers. Only in-frame clones appear in the TCRdb table, and some are missing; sequencing was by immunoSEQ multiplex PCR. The sample records tens of thousands of clones, 80% being singletons. The J gene is TRBJ2-5, the V gene TRBV11-2, with 8 positions matching TRBD2. This TCR was recovered from a male donor in good health and CMV-seronegative. The sequenced sample was PBMCs. The CDR3 sequence is CASSSTRGGGETQYF. As DNA, the CDR3 is TGTGCCAGCAGCTCTACTCGGGGGGGAGGAGAGACCCAGTACTTC.